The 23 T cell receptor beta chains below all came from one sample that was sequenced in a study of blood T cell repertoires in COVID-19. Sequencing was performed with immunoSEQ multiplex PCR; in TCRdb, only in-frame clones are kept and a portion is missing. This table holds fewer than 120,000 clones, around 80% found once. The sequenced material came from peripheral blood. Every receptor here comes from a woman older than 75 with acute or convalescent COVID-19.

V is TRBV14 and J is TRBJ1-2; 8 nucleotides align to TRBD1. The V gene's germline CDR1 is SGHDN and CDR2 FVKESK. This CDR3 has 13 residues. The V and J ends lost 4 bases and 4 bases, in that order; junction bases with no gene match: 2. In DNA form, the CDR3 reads TGTGCCAGCAGCCCGGACAGGGCCTATGGCTACACCTTC. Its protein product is CASSPDRAYGYTF.

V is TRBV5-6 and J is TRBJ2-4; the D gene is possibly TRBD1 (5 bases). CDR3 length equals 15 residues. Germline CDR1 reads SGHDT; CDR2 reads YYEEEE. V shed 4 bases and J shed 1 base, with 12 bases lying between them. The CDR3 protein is CASSQGPLAKNIQYF. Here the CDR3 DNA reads TGTGCCAGCAGCCAGGGCCCGCTGGCCAAAAACATTCAGTACTTC.

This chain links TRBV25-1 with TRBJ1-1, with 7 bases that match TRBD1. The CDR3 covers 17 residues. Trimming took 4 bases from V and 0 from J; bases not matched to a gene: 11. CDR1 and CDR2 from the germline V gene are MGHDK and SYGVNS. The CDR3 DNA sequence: TGTGCCAGCAGTGGGGGGATGAGGGACAGTTTGAACACTGAAGCTTTCTTT. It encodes CASSGGMRDSLNTEAFF.

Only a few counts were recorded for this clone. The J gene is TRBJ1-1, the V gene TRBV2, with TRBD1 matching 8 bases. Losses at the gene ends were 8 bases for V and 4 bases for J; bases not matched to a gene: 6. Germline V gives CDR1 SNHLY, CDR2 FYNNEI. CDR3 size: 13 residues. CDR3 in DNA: TGTGCCAGCCGGACAGGGAGCGCCACTGAAGCTTTCTTT. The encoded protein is CASRTGSATEAFF.

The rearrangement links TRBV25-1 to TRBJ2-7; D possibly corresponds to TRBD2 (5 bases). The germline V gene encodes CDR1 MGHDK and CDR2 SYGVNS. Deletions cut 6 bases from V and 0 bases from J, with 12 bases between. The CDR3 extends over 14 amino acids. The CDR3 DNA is TGTGCCAGCAGGAGCGGAAGTTTCTCCTACGAGCAGTACTTC. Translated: CASRSGSFSYEQYF.

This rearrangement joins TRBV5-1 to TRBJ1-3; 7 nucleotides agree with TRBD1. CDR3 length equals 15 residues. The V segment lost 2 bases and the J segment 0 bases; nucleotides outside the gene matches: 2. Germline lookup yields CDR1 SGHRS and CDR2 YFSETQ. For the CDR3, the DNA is TGCGCCAGCAGCTTAGACAGGGACTCTGGAAACACCATATATTTT. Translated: CASSLDRDSGNTIYF. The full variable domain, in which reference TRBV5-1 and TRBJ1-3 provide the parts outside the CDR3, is KAGVTQTPRYLIKTRGQQVTLSCSPISGHRSVSWYQQTPGQGLQFLFEYFSETQRNKGNFPGRFSGRQFSNSRSEMNVSTLELGDSALYLCASSLDRDSGNTIYFGEGSWLTVV.

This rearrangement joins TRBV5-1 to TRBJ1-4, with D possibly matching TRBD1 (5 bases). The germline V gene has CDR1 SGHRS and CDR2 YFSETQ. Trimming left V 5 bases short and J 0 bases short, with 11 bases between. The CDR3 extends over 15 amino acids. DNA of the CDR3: TGCGCCAGCAGGACAGTATCTGCAACTAATGAAAAACTGTTTTTT. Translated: CASRTVSATNEKLFF.

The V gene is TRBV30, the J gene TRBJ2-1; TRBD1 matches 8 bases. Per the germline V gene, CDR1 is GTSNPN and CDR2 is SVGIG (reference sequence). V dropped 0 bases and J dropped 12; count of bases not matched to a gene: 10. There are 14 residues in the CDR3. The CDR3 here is CAWSVLLFQGAQFF. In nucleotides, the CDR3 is TGTGCCTGGAGTGTACTTTTGTTTCAGGGGGCGCAGTTCTTC. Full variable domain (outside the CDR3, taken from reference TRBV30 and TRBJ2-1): SQTIHQWPATLVQPVGSPLSLECTVEGTSNPNLYWYRQAAGRGLQLLFYSVGIGQISSEVPQNLSASRPQDRQFILSSKKLLLSDSGFYLCAWSVLLFQGAQFFGPGTRLTVL.

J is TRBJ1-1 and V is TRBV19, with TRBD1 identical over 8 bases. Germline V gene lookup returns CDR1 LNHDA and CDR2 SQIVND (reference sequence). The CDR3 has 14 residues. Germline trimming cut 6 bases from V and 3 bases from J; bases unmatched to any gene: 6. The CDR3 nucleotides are TGTGCCAGTAGGGACAGGGAAGCGGACACTGAAGCTTTCTTT. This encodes CASRDREADTEAFF.

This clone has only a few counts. CDR3 nucleotides: TGTGCCAGCAGGACACCGAACACTGAAGCTTTCTTT. This sequence encodes CASRTPNTEAFF. The chain couples TRBV7-2 to TRBJ1-1, with D hard to call. CDR3 size: 12 residues. V was clipped by 6 bases and J by 1 base, with 6 bases between them. Germline V gene sequence: CDR1 SGHTA, CDR2 FQGNSA.

CDR3 loop: CASRPIPSRGGGDTQYF. Written as DNA, the CDR3 is TGTGCCAGCAGGCCGATTCCGTCCCGGGGTGGCGGAGATACGCAGTATTTT. The V call is TRBV5-4, the J call TRBJ2-3, with D perhaps matching TRBD2 (5 bases). The V gene's germline CDR1 is SGHNT and CDR2 YYREEE (reference sequence). This CDR3 is built from 17 residues. Deletions cut 5 bases from V and 5 bases from J, with 24 bases between.

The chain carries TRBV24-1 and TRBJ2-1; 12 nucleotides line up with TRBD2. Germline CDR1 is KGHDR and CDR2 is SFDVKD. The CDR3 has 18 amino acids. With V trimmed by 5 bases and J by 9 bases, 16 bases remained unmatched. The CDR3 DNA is TGTGCCACCAGTGCCGCCCTAGCGGGAGGGGAGGATATGGGTGAGCAGTTCTTC. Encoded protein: CATSAALAGGEDMGEQFF.

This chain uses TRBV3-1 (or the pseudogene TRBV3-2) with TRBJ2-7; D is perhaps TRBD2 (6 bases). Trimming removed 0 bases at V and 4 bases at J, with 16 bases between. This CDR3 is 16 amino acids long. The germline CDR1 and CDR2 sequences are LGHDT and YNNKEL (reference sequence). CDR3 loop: CASSQDRVAVAYEQYF. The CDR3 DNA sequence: TGTGCCAGCAGCCAAGATCGGGTAGCGGTGGCATACGAGCAGTACTTC.

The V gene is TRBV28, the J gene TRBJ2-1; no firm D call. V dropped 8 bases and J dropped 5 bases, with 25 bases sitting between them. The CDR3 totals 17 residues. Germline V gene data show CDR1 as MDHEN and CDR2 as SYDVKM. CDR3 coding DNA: TGTGCCAGCGCGGAACATTTCTTAATAAAAACTGACAATGAGCAGTTCTTC. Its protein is CASAEHFLIKTDNEQFF.

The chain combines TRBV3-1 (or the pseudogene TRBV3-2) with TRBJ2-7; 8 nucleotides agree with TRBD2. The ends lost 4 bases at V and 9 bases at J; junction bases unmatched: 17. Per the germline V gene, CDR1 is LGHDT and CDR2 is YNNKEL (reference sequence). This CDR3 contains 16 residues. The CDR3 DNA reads TGTGCCAGCAGCCGAGGGGCGGGAGGTTACCTACGAGGGCAGTACTTC. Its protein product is CASSRGAGGYLRGQYF.

The CDR3 nucleotides are TGTGCCAGCAGTGAAGTTTTGGCCACTGAAGCTTTCTTT. Translating gives CASSEVLATEAFF. The chain couples TRBV6-1 to TRBJ1-1; no reliable D call. Trimming left V 1 base short and J 4 bases short, with 7 bases between. The germline CDR1 and CDR2 sequences are MNHNS and SASEGT. The length of the CDR3 is 13 residues.

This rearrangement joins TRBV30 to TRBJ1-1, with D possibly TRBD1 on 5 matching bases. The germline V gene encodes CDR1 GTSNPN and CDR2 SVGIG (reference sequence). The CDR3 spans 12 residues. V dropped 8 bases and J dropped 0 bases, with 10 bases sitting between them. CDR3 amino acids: CARDRMNTEAFF. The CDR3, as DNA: TGTGCCAGAGACAGAATGAACACTGAAGCTTTCTTT.

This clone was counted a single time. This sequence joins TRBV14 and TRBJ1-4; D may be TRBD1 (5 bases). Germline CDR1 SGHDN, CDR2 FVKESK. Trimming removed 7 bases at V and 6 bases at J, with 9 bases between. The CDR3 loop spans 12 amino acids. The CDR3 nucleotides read TGTGCCAGCATGGGGCCCGATGAAAAACTGTTTTTT. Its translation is CASMGPDEKLFF.

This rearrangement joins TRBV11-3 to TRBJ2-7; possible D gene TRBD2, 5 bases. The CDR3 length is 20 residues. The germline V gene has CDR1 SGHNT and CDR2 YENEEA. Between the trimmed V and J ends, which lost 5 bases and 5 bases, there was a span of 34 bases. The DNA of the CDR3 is TGTGCCAGCAGCCGCACGAATAACCCCAAACTCACGGGGAGTATGGACGAGCAGTACTTC. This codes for CASSRTNNPKLTGSMDEQYF.

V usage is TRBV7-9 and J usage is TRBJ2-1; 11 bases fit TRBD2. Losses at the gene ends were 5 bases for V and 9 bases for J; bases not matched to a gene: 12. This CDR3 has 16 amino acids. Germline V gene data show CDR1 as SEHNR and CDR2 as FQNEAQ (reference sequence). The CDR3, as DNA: TGTGCCAGCAGCAGGAAACTAGCGGGAGTCGACGGTGAGCAGTTCTTC. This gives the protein CASSRKLAGVDGEQFF.

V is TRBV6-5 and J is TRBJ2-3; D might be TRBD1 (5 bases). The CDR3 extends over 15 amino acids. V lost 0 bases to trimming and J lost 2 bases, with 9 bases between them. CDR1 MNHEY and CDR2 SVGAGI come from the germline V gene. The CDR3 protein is CASSYSGRNTDTQYF. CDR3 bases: TGTGCCAGCAGTTACTCGGGGCGAAACACAGATACGCAGTATTTT.

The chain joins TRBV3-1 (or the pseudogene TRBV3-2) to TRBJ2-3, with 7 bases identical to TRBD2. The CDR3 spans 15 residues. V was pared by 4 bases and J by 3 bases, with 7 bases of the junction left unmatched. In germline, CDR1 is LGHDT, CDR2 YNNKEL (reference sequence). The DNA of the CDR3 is TGTGCCAGCAGCCCCCCGGGGGGAAGGACAGATACGCAGTATTTT. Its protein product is CASSPPGGRTDTQYF.

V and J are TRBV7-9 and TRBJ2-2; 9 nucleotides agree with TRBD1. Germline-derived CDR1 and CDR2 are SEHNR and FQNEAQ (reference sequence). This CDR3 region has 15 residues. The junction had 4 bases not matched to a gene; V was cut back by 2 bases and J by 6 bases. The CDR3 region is CASSLRTGVSGELFF. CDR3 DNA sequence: TGTGCCAGCAGCTTACGGACAGGGGTCTCCGGGGAGCTGTTTTTT. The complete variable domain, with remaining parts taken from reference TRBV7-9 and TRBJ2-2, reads DTGVSQNPRHKITKRGQNVTFRCDPISEHNRLYWYRQTLGQGPEFLTYFQNEAQLEKSRLLSDRFSAERPKGSFSTLEIQRTEQGDSAMYLCASSLRTGVSGELFFGEGSRLTVL.